This T cell receptor beta chain was captured in a study of CD8 T cells in ankylosing spondylitis. Per germline, CDR1 LGHDT and CDR2 YNNKEL (reference sequence). This CDR3 has 16 residues. Libraries of TCR beta came from quantitative 5'-RACE with molecular barcodes. TCRdb processed the 5' RACE reads anew with MiXCR; each CDR3 protein has one entry. The data hold 250,000 to 350,000 distinct CDR3 sequences, with around 20% observed a single time. On this clonotype: One end of the junction does not line up with germline, which may come from a read error.

The chain is built from TRBV3-1 and TRBJ1-1; possibly TRBD1 for D (6 bases). Sequenced material: blood, either unsorted or a sorted T cell fraction (not recorded which). This receptor was obtained from a male donor with ankylosing spondylitis or in good health (not recorded which). The CDR3 DNA reads as TGTGCCAGCAGCCTTAGGGGATGGAGCGGGGACACTGTAGCTTTCTTT. As protein: CASSLRGWSGDTVAFF.